These 21 T cell receptor beta chains were sequenced from one sample in a study of T-cell memory formation after mild COVID-19 (dated by TCRdb to about 2021). Library method: 5' RACE. The listed sequencing device is Illumina NovaSeq 6000. TCRdb cleaned the public reads at Q25 with fastp, built clones with MiXCR and kept in-frame beta chains. Duplicate CDR3 protein sequences are folded into a single record with the most common DNA and genes. In all, the sample holds approximately 250,000 distinct CDR3 sequences, and roughly 17% of those were seen once. Roughly 23% of the sample comes from the top ten. The sequenced material came from PBMCs or a T cell subset sorted from them (not recorded which). The receptors originated from a man between 18 and 29 years old who had mild COVID-19 (a few samples of this study predate the infection). The sample titles of this study are shuffled in the database, so cell type and time point are left out; the donor was told from shared clones.

The CDR3 is CGISDPRGTNEKLFF. The CDR3 DNA reads TGCGGGATATCGGACCCACGAGGTACTAATGAAAAACTGTTTTTT. The gene calls are TRBV20-1 and TRBJ1-4; the D is unclear. CDR3 length: 15 amino acids. From germline, CDR1 is DFQATT and CDR2 SNEGSKA (reference sequence).

V gene TRBV7-9 combines with J gene TRBJ2-3; D might be TRBD2 (6 bases). Trimming left V 7 bases short and J 0 bases short, with 14 bases between. The CDR3 loop spans 15 amino acids. Germline V CDR1 and CDR2: SEHNR, FQNEAQ (reference sequence). Here the CDR3 reads CASKRGTTSTDTQYF. CDR3 nucleotides: TGTGCCAGCAAACGGGGGACGACTAGCACAGATACGCAGTATTTT.

The chain employs TRBV5-1 and TRBJ1-2; D remains ambiguous. Germline V gives CDR1 SGHRS, CDR2 YFSETQ. V lost 4 bases and J lost 7, with 20 bases in between. The CDR3 sequence is 15 residues long. The CDR3, as DNA: TGCGCCAGCAGCATCGACCCCCCGACCTCGGGTGGCTACACCTTC. Translating it yields CASSIDPPTSGGYTF.

This clonotype was counted between two and nine times. This rearrangement joins TRBV24-1 to TRBJ2-1; D is uncertain. CDR1 KGHDR and CDR2 SFDVKD come from the germline V gene. The CDR3 loop spans 13 amino acids. V was pared by 3 bases and J by 5 bases, with 7 bases between. In nucleotides, the CDR3 is TGTGCCACCAGTGATACCCAACACAATGAGCAGTTCTTC. Translated, it gives CATSDTQHNEQFF.

V gene TRBV5-4 combines with J gene TRBJ2-7; the D gene could be TRBD1 or TRBD2 (5 bases each). This CDR3 is 17 amino acids long. V lost 1 base to trimming and J lost 5 bases, with 22 bases between them. CDR1 and CDR2 from the germline V gene are SGHNT and YYREEE (reference sequence). CDR3 in amino acids: CASSLFRLGTFANEQYF. The CDR3 nucleotides read TGTGCCAGCAGCTTGTTTAGGCTGGGGACCTTTGCGAACGAGCAGTACTTC.

V is TRBV2 and J is TRBJ1-5; tentatively, D is TRBD1 (5 bases). Trimming removed 5 bases at V and 7 bases at J, with 15 bases between. The CDR3 length is 14 residues. Germline lookup yields CDR1 SNHLY and CDR2 FYNNEI. The CDR3 is CASSPDSIRQPQHF. Written as DNA, the CDR3 is TGTGCCAGCAGTCCTGACAGTATTAGGCAGCCCCAGCATTTT.

This clonotype has just a few counts. The chain is built from TRBV19 and TRBJ2-2, with D possibly being TRBD2 (5 bases). The V gene's germline CDR1 is LNHDA and CDR2 SQIVND (reference sequence). V was clipped by 7 bases and J by 4 bases, with 19 bases between them. The CDR3 length is 16 residues. DNA for the CDR3: TGTGCCAGTACAGTACCTAACGGGGTAACCACCGGGGAGCTGTTTTTT. This gives the protein CASTVPNGVTTGELFF.

This clonotype was seen a few times. This rearrangement joins TRBV12-3 or TRBV12-4 to TRBJ1-5; TRBD1 matches at 9 bases. The CDR3 has 17 amino acids. The V segment lost 1 base and the J segment 3 bases; nucleotides outside the gene matches: 7. In DNA form, the CDR3 reads TGTGCCAGCAGTTTAGAGGGGGGACAGGGACTCAATCAGCCCCAGCATTTT. Translation gives CASSLEGGQGLNQPQHF.

The chain recombines TRBV6-6 with TRBJ1-5; D remains unclear. Germline V CDR1 and CDR2: MNHNY, SVGAGI (reference sequence). This CDR3 is built from 12 residues. Trimming took 6 bases from V and 5 from J, leaving 8 bases between them. The CDR3 DNA reads TGTGCCAGCAGCCAGTATGATCAGCCCCAGCATTTT. This translates into CASSQYDQPQHF.

At least ten counts were recorded for this clonotype. This chain connects TRBV4-1 to TRBJ1-2, with 8 bases that match TRBD1. The CDR3 covers 16 residues. Germline lookup yields CDR1 MGHRA and CDR2 YSYEKL. Trimming cost V 0 bases and J 7 bases; bases outside gene matches: 10. CDR3 nucleotide sequence: TGCGCCAGCAGCCAAGAATCGTACGGGACAGGCGGTGGCTACACCTTC. It translates to CASSQESYGTGGGYTF.

The chain couples TRBV20-1 to TRBJ2-7; perhaps TRBD2 as D (6 bases). The CDR3 runs to 15 residues. V lost 5 bases and J 4 bases, leaving 21 bases between the germline ends. The germline V gene has CDR1 DFQATT and CDR2 SNEGSKA (reference sequence). CDR3 region: CSAVPAGLLGYEQYF. As DNA, the CDR3 is TGCAGTGCTGTACCCGCGGGACTCCTTGGGTACGAGCAGTACTTC.

The rearrangement uses TRBV19 and TRBJ1-2, with D perhaps TRBD1 (5 bases). CDR1 and CDR2 (germline): LNHDA, SQIVND (reference sequence). V was trimmed by 3 bases and J by 4 bases, leaving 12 bases between them. This CDR3 has 14 residues. The chain's CDR3 is CASSIVPGTYGYTF. For the CDR3, the DNA is TGTGCCAGTAGTATCGTCCCGGGGACCTATGGCTACACCTTC.

The chain links TRBV12-3 or TRBV12-4 to TRBJ2-1, with D tentatively TRBD2 (5 bases). Trimming left V 6 bases short and J 3 bases short, with 6 bases between. There are 12 residues in the CDR3. As DNA, the CDR3 is TGTGCCAGCAGCGGACTCTACAATGAGCAGTTCTTC. Protein: CASSGLYNEQFF.

The chain is built from TRBV4-3 and TRBJ2-6; 7 positions agree with TRBD1. Germline values: CDR1 LGHNA, CDR2 YSLEER. CDR3 length: 16 residues. Trimming cost V 5 bases and J 1 base; bases outside gene matches: 5. Written as DNA, the CDR3 is TGCGCCAGCAGCAGACGACAGGGATCTGGGGCCAACGTCCTGACTTTC. This codes for CASSRRQGSGANVLTF.

The V and J genes are TRBV11-2 and TRBJ2-5, with 8 bases lining up with TRBD2. The CDR3 runs to 16 residues. CDR1 is SGHAT, CDR2 FQNNGV, per germline. J was trimmed by 1 base and V by 3 bases; bases with no gene match: 7. The CDR3 loop is CASSLSPSGGQETQYF. The CDR3 DNA reads as TGTGCCAGCAGCTTGTCGCCGAGCGGGGGCCAAGAGACCCAGTACTTC.

The rearrangement uses TRBV11-2 and TRBJ2-3; the match to TRBD2 covers 8 bases. Germline CDR1 SGHAT, CDR2 FQNNGV. The length of the CDR3 is 14 residues. The V and J ends lost 7 bases and 6 bases, in that order; junction bases with no gene match: 9. The DNA of the CDR3 is TGTGCCAGCACCGGACTAGCCCGGAGGGATACGCAGTATTTT. Protein sequence: CASTGLARRDTQYF. Full variable domain (outside the CDR3, taken from reference TRBV11-2 and TRBJ2-3): EAGVAQSPRYKIIEKRQSVAFWCNPISGHATLYWYQQILGQGPKLLIQFQNNGVVDDSQLPKDRFSAERLKGVDSTLKIQPAKLEDSAVYLCASTGLARRDTQYFGPGTRLTVL.

The V and J genes are TRBV7-2 and TRBJ2-3; 13 nucleotides align to TRBD2. CDR3 size: 17 residues. With 3 bases clipped from V and 2 bases from J, the junction kept 5 bases outside the gene matches. Germline assignment: CDR1 SGHTA and CDR2 FQGNSA. The CDR3 sequence: CASSLTTSGGATDTQYF. The CDR3, as DNA: TGTGCCAGCAGCTTGACTACTAGCGGGGGGGCCACAGATACGCAGTATTTT.

In its sample, this clonotype was seen a few times. The V and J genes are TRBV29-1 and TRBJ2-2, with 12 bases fitting TRBD2. CDR1 and CDR2 (germline): SQVTM, ANQGSEA. This CDR3 region has 13 residues. The ends lost 6 bases at V and 6 bases at J; junction bases unmatched: 2. The CDR3 bases are TGCAGCGTGGCTAGCGGGGGGGCCGGGGAGCTGTTTTTT. It is translated as CSVASGGAGELFF.

This rearrangement joins TRBV30 to TRBJ1-1; D unresolved. V lost 4 bases and J 4 bases, leaving 10 bases between the germline ends. Germline CDR1 is GTSNPN and CDR2 is SVGIG (reference sequence). This CDR3 has 12 residues. CDR3 amino acids: CAWTQTGTEAFF. The CDR3 nucleotides are TGTGCCTGGACCCAAACGGGCACTGAAGCTTTCTTT.

This chain uses TRBV5-1 with TRBJ2-2, with D perhaps TRBD2 (6 bases). Between the trimmed V and J ends, which lost 4 bases and 2 bases, there was a span of 15 bases. Germline CDR1 reads SGHRS; CDR2 reads YFSETQ. This CDR3 spans 16 amino acids. The CDR3 reads CASSPRTGDNTGELFF. The CDR3 DNA is TGCGCCAGCAGCCCCAGGACGGGGGATAACACCGGGGAGCTGTTTTTT.

The V call is TRBV27, the J call TRBJ2-3; TRBD2 might be the D (6 bases). The germline V gene encodes CDR1 MNHEY and CDR2 SMNVEV (reference sequence). Trimming cost V 5 bases and J 0 bases, with 12 bases left between them. The CDR3 runs to 15 residues. CDR3 DNA sequence: TGTGCCAGCAGTAACCGGGACTCAAGCACAGATACGCAGTATTTT. This sequence encodes CASSNRDSSTDTQYF.